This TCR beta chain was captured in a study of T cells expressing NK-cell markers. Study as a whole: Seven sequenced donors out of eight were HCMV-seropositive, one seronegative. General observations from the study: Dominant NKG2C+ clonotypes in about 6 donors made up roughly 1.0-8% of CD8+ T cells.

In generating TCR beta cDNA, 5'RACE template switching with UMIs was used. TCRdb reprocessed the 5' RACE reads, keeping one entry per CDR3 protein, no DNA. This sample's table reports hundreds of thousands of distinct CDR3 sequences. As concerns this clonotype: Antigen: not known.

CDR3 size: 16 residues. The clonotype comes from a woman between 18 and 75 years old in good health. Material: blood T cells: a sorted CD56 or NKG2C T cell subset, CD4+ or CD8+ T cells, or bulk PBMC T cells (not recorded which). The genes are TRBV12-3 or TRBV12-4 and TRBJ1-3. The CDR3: CASSFLGVGPGNTIYF.